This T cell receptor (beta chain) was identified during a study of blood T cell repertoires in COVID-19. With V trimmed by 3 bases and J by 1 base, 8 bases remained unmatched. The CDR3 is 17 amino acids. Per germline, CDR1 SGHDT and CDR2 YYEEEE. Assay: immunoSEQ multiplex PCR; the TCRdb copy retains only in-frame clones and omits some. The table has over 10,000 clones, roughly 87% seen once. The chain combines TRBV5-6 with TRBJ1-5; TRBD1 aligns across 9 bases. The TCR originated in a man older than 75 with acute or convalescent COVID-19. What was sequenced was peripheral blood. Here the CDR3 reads CASSSTGGAISNQPQHF. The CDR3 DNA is TGTGCCAGCAGCTCCACAGGGGGCGCGATAAGCAATCAGCCCCAGCATTTT.